This T cell receptor beta chain was recovered during a study of OX40 agonist ivuxolimab in advanced cancers. Background on the whole study: Ivuxolimab was a fully human IgG2 agonistic monoclonal antibody targeting the costimulatory receptor OX40 (CD134). The point of sequencing TCRbeta in the periphery was to test whether ivuxolimab changed TCR sequence diversity and drove clonal T-cell expansion. Partial responses occurred in three dose-escalation patients: two with cutaneous melanoma and one with hepatocellular carcinoma. The dose-escalation cohort was about 83% male with a mean age of about 65 years, ranging from roughly 20 to 80. Patients were allowed to have had prior anti-PD-1, anti-PD-L1 or anti-CTLA-4 therapy, and approximately 43% of the dose-escalation patients had previously received checkpoint inhibitors. The paper covers the monotherapy dose-escalation part of the phase I ivuxolimab trial, which included N of about 50 patients. Of the 52 patients in dose escalation, around 19 had hepatocellular carcinoma, about 15 had melanoma, 9 had renal cell carcinoma and 9 had head and neck cancer. Intravenous ivuxolimab was administered to patients every 2 weeks at six dose levels: 0.01, 0.1, 0.3, 1.5, 3 and 10 mg/kg. Summary of the overall study and its limitations: Clonal expansion of both CD4+ and CD8+ blood T cells was observed from baseline to week 6 at doses 0.1 to 3.0 mg/kg. On average, CD8+ T cells showed more expanded clones than CD4+ T cells after ivuxolimab. Low levels of normalized T-cell clonal expansion were also seen in some patients who did not respond. Antigen specificity was not determined for the clonally expanded peripheral T cells. Partial responders in the 0.1-3.0 mg/kg groups had among the lowest normalized peripheral clonal expansion, especially among CD8+ T cells.

The trial excluded patients who had a history of autoimmune disease or who were on systemic immunosuppression. In every dose cohort, peripheral blood was drawn for TCR sequencing at baseline, cycle 4 day 1, and cycle 7 day 1. The samples were drawn from a first-in-human, open-label, multicenter phase I dose-escalation trial of ivuxolimab. The trial enrolled adults with locally advanced or metastatic head and neck squamous cell, hepatocellular, melanoma or renal cell carcinoma. Before TCR sequencing, CD4+ T cells and CD8+ T cells from peripheral blood were sorted into separate populations. With respect to this clone: What antigen it recognizes has not been identified. No base quality values were provided; no much bigger clone lies one nucleotide off.

For sequencing of the TCRbeta CDR3 region, genomic DNA was extracted from the sorted cells. The immunoSEQ Assay was used for sequencing of TCRbeta CDR3 regions. TCRdb stores this immuneACCESS table with in-frame sequences only. Part of the clones is absent; in the studies checked, under half of the shortfall reflects unresolved V genes, and no reason is known for the rest. This sample holds some 70,000 clones; more than 80% were observed only once. Around 8.2% of the sample is in the top ten clones. CDR1 SGHDN and CDR2 FVKESK are derived from the germline V gene. The CDR3, from cysteine to phenylalanine, totals 18 residues. Left in the record is the CDR3 DNA by itself, 54 bases read in frame from the first base. Trimming removed 0 bases from V and 0 bases from J; the gene matches leave 6 bases unexplained.

The material was CD4+ or CD8+ T cells sorted from blood, obtained in a trial of the OX40 agonist ivuxolimab. The chain is made from TRBV14 and TRBJ2-3, and 10 bases in between align with TRBD1. The clonotype originates from an adult with an advanced solid tumor such as melanoma, head and neck, liver or kidney cancer. DNA sequence: TGTGCCAGCAGCCAAGATCTGCCGGGACAGGGGAGCACAGATACGCAGTATTTT. Its translation reads: CASSQDLPGQGSTDTQYF.